The entry below gives a single TCR beta chain sequence along with its context. The ends lost 5 bases at V and 9 bases at J; junction bases unmatched: 12. In germline, CDR1 is GTSNPN, CDR2 SVGIG (reference sequence). This CDR3 contains 14 residues. A Seattle source enrolled patients during active infection and followed them longitudinally. This entry comes from a study of blood T cell repertoires in COVID-19. TCRdb's table, derived via immunoSEQ multiplex PCR, lists solely in-frame clones and lacks some. The data hold 200,000 to 250,000 clones, with 80% to 95% observed a single time. The TCR originated in a man aged 25 to 40 with COVID-19, enrolled during active disease. The chain joins TRBV30 to TRBJ1-4, with TRBD1 matching 7 bases. Sequenced sample: peripheral blood. Written as DNA, the CDR3 is TGTGCCTGGCAAAACCGGGACAGTGGGAAAAAACTGTTTTTT. Encoded protein: CAWQNRDSGKKLFF.